This paragraph reports one T cell receptor beta chain. These data are taken from a study of blood T cell repertoires in COVID-19. Libraries were prepared by immunoSEQ multiplex PCR; TCRdb keeps only in-frame clonotypes and omits some of them. This table has 40,000 to 45,000 clones, roughly 90% appearing once. The CDR3 is 14 residues long. The V gene's germline CDR1 is SGDLS and CDR2 YYNGEE. J was trimmed by 5 bases and V by 4 bases; bases with no gene match: 7. The TCR originated in a man aged 55 to 70 with active COVID-19. The chain employs TRBV9 and TRBJ2-5; 8 positions match TRBD2. The sample consisted of peripheral blood. CDR3 DNA sequence: TGTGCCAGCAGCTCCATCGGGACTAGTGAGACCCAGTACTTC. As protein: CASSSIGTSETQYF.